This TCR beta chain is drawn from a study of shared clonotypes between healthy human individuals. Study at large: There were three CD4 naive, three CD4 memory, two CD8 naive and one CD8 memory plates per donor. Study-wide results and caveats: The sharing of 5% to 6.5% of naive CD4 clonotypes was seen across several donors.

A remark on this clone: Its specificity is not known.

Researchers divided each subset's genomic DNA evenly across several immunoSEQ plates. DNA at around 210 ng, roughly 27,000 T cell genomes, went into sorted-subset replicate PCRs. The table came from immunoSEQ multiplex PCR; TCRdb's copy has only in-frame clones and leaves some out. Among around 1,900,000 clones listed, 90% to 95% were seen once. V lost 0 bases to trimming and J lost 9 bases, with 9 bases between them. Germline loops: CDR1 MGHRA, CDR2 YSYEKL. The CDR3 runs 14 residues. Naive CD8 isolation took CD45RO-negative cells positively selected for CCR7 and excluded terminally differentiated effector memory CD45RA+ cells.

The specimen was naive CD8+ T cells from PBMCs. The TCR was taken from a man aged 18 to 35 in good health. Some clones in this sample may be carry-over from other donors' samples. The V and J genes are TRBV4-1 and TRBJ2-6; D is perhaps TRBD1 (6 bases). CDR3 bases: TGCGCCAGCAGCCAAGAAAGGGGGTTCAACGTCCTGACTTTC. Translated, it gives CASSQERGFNVLTF.